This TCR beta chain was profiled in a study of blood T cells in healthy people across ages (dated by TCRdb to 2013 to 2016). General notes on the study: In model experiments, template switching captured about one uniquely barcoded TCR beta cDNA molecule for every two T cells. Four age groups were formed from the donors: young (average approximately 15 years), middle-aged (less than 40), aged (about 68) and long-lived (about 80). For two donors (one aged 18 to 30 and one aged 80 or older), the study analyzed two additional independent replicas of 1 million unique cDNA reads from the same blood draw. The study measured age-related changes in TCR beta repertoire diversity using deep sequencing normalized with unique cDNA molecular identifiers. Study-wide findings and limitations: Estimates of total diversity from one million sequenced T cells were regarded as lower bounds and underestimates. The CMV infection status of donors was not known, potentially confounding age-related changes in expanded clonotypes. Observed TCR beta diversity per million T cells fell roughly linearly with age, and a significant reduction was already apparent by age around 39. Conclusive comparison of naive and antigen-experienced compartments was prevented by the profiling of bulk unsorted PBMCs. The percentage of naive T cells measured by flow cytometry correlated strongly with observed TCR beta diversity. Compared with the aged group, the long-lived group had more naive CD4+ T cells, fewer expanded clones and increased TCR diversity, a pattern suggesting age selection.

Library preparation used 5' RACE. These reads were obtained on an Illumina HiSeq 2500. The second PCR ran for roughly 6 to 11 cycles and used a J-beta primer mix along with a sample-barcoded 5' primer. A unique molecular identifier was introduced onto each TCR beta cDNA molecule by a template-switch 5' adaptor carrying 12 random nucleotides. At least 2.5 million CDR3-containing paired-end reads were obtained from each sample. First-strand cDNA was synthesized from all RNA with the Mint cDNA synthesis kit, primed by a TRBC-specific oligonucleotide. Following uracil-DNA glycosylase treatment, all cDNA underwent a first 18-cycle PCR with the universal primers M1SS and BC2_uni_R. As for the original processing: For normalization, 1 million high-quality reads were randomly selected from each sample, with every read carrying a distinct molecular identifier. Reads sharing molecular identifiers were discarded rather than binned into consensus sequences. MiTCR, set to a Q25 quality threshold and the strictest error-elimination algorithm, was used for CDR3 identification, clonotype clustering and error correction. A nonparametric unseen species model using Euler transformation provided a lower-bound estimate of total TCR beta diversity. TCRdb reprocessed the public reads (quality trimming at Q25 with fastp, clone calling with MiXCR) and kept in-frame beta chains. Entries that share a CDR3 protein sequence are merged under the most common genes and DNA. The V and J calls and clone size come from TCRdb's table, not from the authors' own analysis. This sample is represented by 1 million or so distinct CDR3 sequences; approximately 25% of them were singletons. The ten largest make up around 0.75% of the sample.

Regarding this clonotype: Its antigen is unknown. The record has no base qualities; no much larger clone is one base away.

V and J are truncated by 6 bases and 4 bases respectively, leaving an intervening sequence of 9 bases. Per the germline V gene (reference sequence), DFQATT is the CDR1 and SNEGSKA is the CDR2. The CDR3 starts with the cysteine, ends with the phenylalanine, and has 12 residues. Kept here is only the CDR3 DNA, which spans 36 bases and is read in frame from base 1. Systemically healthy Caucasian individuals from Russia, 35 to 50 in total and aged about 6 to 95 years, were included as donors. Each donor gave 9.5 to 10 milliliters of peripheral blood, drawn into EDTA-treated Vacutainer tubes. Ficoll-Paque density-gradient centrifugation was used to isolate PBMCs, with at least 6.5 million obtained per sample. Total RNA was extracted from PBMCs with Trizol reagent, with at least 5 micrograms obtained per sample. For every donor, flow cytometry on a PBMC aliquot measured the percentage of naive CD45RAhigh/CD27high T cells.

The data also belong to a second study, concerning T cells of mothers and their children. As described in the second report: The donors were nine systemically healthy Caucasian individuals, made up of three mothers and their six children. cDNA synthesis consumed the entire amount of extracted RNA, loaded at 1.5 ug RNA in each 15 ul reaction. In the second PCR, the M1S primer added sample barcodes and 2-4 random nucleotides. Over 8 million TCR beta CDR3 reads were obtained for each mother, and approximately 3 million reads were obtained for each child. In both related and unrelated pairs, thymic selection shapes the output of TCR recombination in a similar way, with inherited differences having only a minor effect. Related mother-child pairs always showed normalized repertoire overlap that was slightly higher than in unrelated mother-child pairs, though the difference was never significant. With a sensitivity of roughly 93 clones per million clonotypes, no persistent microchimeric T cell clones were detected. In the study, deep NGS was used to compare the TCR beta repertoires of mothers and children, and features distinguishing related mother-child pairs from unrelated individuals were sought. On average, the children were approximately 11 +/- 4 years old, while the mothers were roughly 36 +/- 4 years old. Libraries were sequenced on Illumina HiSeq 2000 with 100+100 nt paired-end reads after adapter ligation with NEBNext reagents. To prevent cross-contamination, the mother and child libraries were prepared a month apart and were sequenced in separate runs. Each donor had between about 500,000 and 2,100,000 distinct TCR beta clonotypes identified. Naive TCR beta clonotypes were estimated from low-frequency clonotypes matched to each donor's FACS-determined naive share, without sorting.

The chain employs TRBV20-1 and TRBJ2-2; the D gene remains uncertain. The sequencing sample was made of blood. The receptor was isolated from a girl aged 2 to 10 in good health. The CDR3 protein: CSALDLTGELFF. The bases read TGCAGTGCGTTGGACCTCACCGGGGAGCTGTTTTTT.